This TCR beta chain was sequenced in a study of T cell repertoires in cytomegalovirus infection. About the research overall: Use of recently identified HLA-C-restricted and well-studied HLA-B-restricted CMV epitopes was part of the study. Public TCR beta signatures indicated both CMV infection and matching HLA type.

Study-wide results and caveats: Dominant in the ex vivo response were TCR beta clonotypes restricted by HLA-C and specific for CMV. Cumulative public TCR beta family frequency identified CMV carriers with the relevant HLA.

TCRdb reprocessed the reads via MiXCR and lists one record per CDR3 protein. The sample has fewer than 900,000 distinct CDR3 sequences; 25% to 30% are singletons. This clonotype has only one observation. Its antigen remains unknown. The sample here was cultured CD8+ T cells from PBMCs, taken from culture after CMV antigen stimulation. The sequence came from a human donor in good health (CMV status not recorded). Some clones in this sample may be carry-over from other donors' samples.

The DNA for the CDR3 is TGTGCCAGCACCCATAGGGGGGGCCGGTCTACCGGGGAGCTGTTTTTT. Amino acids: CASTHRGGRSTGELFF. The chain uses TRBV6-2 or TRBV6-3 and TRBJ2-2, with D possibly matching TRBD2 (7 bases). The germline V gene has CDR1 MNHEY and CDR2 SVGEGT. The CDR3 extends over 16 amino acids. The ends were cut back, 7 bases at V and 5 bases at J, with 20 bases in the middle.